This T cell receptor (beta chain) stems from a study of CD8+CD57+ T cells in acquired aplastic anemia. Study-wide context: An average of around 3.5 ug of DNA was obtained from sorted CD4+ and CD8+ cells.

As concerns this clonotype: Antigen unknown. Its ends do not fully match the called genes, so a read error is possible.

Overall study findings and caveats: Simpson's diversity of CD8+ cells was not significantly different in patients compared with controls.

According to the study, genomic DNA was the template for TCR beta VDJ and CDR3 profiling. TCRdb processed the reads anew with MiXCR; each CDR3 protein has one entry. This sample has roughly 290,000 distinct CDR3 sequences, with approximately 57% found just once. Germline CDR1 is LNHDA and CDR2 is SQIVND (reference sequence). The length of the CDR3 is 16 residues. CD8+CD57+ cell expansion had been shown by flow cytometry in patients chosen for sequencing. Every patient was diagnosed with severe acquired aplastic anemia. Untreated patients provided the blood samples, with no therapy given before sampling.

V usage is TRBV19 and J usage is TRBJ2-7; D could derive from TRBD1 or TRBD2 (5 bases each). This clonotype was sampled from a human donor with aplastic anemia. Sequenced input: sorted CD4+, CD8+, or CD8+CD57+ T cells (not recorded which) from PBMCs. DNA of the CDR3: TGTGCCAGTAGTCCCACCGGGGCATGGGGCTCCCACGAGCAGTACTTC. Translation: CASSPTGAWGSHEQYF.